A selection of T cell receptor beta chains follows, all from one sample in a study of cytomegalovirus exposure and HLA in healthy donors. Only in-frame clones appear in the TCRdb table, and some are missing; sequencing was by immunoSEQ multiplex PCR. The table has tens of thousands of clones, roughly four fifths seen once. Sequenced: PBMCs. These receptors all stem from a man between 45 and 60 years old in good health and CMV-seronegative. Each CDR3 is given with its conserved first and last residue. The order of the fields is CDR3 protein, CDR3 DNA, J gene, V gene, clone size, D gene. D genes are given only for firm matches. Size is stated for part of the rows, as once, few or many counts, or as a class when the clone is expanded.

CDR3: CASSLSGYEQYF; DNA: TGTGCCAGCAGTTTAAGCGGCTACGAGCAGTACTTC; J: TRBJ2-7; V: TRBV27; size: -; D: -
CDR3: CASALLAISSYEQYF; DNA: TGTGCCAGCGCCCTACTAGCGATCAGCTCCTACGAGCAGTACTTC; J: TRBJ2-7; V: TRBV6-6; size: -; D: TRBD2
CDR3: CASSLGREETQYF; DNA: TGTGCCAGCAGCTTAGGGCGGGAAGAGACCCAGTACTTC; J: TRBJ2-5; V: TRBV11-2; size: -; D: -
CDR3: CASSPRLGEQETQYF; DNA: TGTGCCAGCAGCCCCCGACTAGGGGAACAAGAGACCCAGTACTTC; J: TRBJ2-5; V: TRBV7-9; size: -; D: -
CDR3: CASSVRDTTNTGELFF; DNA: TGTGCCAGTAGCGTAAGGGACACAACGAACACCGGGGAGCTGTTTTTT; J: TRBJ2-2; V: TRBV19; size: -; D: -
CDR3: CASGRTGINTGELFF; DNA: TGTGCCAGCGGCAGGACAGGCATAAACACCGGGGAGCTGTTTTTT; J: TRBJ2-2; V: TRBV13; size: -; D: TRBD1
CDR3: CASSYPGLAGGSSYNEQFF; DNA: TGTGCCAGCAGCTACCCGGGACTAGCGGGAGGGAGCTCCTACAATGAGCAGTTCTTC; J: TRBJ2-1; V: TRBV13; size: few; D: TRBD2
CDR3: CASSLIGQVTTNEKLFF; DNA: TGCGCCAGCAGCCTTATTGGACAGGTCACAACTAATGAAAAACTGTTTTTT; J: TRBJ1-4; V: TRBV5-1; size: -; D: TRBD1
CDR3: CASSDRKAFF; DNA: TGTGCCAGCAGTGATCGTAAAGCTTTCTTT; J: TRBJ1-1; V: TRBV6-1; size: -; D: -
CDR3: CASSLGGLAGVNEQFF; DNA: TGTGCTAGCAGCTTAGGGGGACTAGCGGGAGTCAATGAGCAGTTCTTC; J: TRBJ2-1; V: TRBV7-7; size: -; D: TRBD2
CDR3: CASSIKEGAVGEQYF; DNA: TGTGCCAGTAGTATAAAAGAGGGGGCAGTTGGCGAGCAGTACTTC; J: TRBJ2-7; V: TRBV19; size: -; D: TRBD1
CDR3: CASSVTSGRGADTQYF; DNA: TGCGCCAGCAGCGTGACTAGCGGGAGGGGAGCAGATACGCAGTATTTT; J: TRBJ2-3; V: TRBV5-1; size: -; D: TRBD2
CDR3: CASSPNTGTRVGELFF; DNA: TGCGCCAGCAGCCCAAACACCGGGACTAGGGTCGGGGAGCTGTTTTTT; J: TRBJ2-2; V: TRBV5-1; size: -; D: TRBD2
CDR3: CASSLATVSDTQYF; DNA: TGTGCCAGCAGCTTAGCGACAGTATCAGATACGCAGTATTTT; J: TRBJ2-3; V: TRBV11-2; size: -; D: -
CDR3: CASSRTGGSSYEQYF; DNA: TGTGCCAGCAGCCGTACGGGGGGGAGCTCCTACGAGCAGTACTTC; J: TRBJ2-7; V: TRBV13; size: -; D: TRBD2
CDR3: CASSESLAGVGDTQYF; DNA: TGCGCCAGCAGTGAAAGCTTAGCGGGAGTTGGAGATACGCAGTATTTT; J: TRBJ2-3; V: TRBV10-1; size: -; D: TRBD2
CDR3: CASSKAGGQETQYF; DNA: TGTGCCAGCAGTAAAGCAGGGGGCCAAGAGACCCAGTACTTC; J: TRBJ2-5; V: TRBV6-5; size: -; D: TRBD1
CDR3: CASSPISRQGETGELFF; DNA: TGCGCCAGCAGCCCCATATCCAGACAGGGGGAAACCGGGGAGCTGTTTTTT; J: TRBJ2-2; V: TRBV10-1; size: -; D: TRBD1
CDR3: CSVDPGLRETQYF; DNA: TGCAGCGTTGATCCGGGACTACGGGAGACCCAGTACTTC; J: TRBJ2-5; V: TRBV29-1; size: -; D: TRBD2
CDR3: CASSTLAGAVETQYF; DNA: TGTGCCAGCAGCACACTAGCGGGAGCAGTGGAGACCCAGTACTTC; J: TRBJ2-5; V: TRBV5-4; size: -; D: TRBD2
CDR3: CASTFTAGGGYTF; DNA: TGTGCCAGCACCTTCACAGCCGGGGGTGGCTACACCTTC; J: TRBJ1-2; V: TRBV7-9; size: once; D: -
CDR3: CASTNTGELFF; DNA: TGTGCCAGCACTAACACCGGGGAGCTGTTTTTT; J: TRBJ2-2; V: TRBV7-9; size: -; D: -
CDR3: CASSLRSGNMYEQYF; DNA: TGTGCCAGCAGCTTAAGAAGCGGGAATATGTACGAGCAGTACTTC; J: TRBJ2-7; V: TRBV5-4; size: -; D: TRBD2
CDR3: CASSRAGLGPGELFF; DNA: TGTGCCAGCAGCAGAGCGGGGCTCGGGCCCGGGGAGCTGTTTTTT; J: TRBJ2-2; V: TRBV5-4; size: few; D: TRBD2
CDR3: CAIAWDSTDTQYF; DNA: TGTGCCATAGCCTGGGACAGTACAGATACGCAGTATTTT; J: TRBJ2-3; V: TRBV10-3; size: -; D: TRBD1
CDR3: CASSRATDTDTQYF; DNA: TGTGCCAGCAGTAGGGCGACAGACACAGATACGCAGTATTTT; J: TRBJ2-3; V: TRBV6-6; size: few; D: -
CDR3: CASSYRDRGNNSPLHF; DNA: TGTGCCAGCAGTTACCGGGACAGGGGTAATAATTCACCCCTCCACTTT; J: TRBJ1-6; V: TRBV6-5; size: -; D: TRBD1
CDR3: CSGDRGSYNEQFF; DNA: TGCAGTGGGGACAGGGGGTCCTACAATGAGCAGTTCTTC; J: TRBJ2-1; V: TRBV29-1; size: -; D: TRBD1
CDR3: CASSEGEWRPQHF; DNA: TGTGCCAGCAGCGAGGGGGAATGGAGGCCCCAGCATTTT; J: TRBJ1-5; V: TRBV7-9; size: -; D: -
CDR3: CASSFPNGETQYF; DNA: TGCGCCAGCAGCTTTCCCAACGGGGAGACCCAGTACTTC; J: TRBJ2-5; V: TRBV5-1; size: -; D: -
CDR3: CASSFRWQGSEKLFF; DNA: TGTGCCAGCAGCTTTCGGTGGCAGGGGAGTGAAAAACTGTTTTTT; J: TRBJ1-4; V: TRBV11-2; size: -; D: -
CDR3: CASSVVGVGQPQHF; DNA: TGTGCCAGCAGCGTAGTTGGAGTAGGCCAGCCCCAGCATTTT; J: TRBJ1-5; V: TRBV9; size: -; D: -
CDR3: CAWKGGGLPQETQYF; DNA: TGTGCCTGGAAGGGGGGGGGTTTACCCCAAGAGACCCAGTACTTC; J: TRBJ2-5; V: TRBV30; size: -; D: -
CDR3: CSVGLTSAVDNEQFF; DNA: TGCAGCGTTGGCCTGACTAGCGCAGTTGACAATGAGCAGTTCTTC; J: TRBJ2-1; V: TRBV29-1; size: -; D: TRBD2
CDR3: CASSFRGTTNEKLFF; DNA: TGTGCCAGCAGTTTCCGGGGGACAACTAATGAAAAACTGTTTTTT; J: TRBJ1-4; V: TRBV28; size: -; D: -
CDR3: CASSVRDRGFYGYTF; DNA: TGTGCCAGCAGCGTCCGGGACAGGGGCTTCTATGGCTACACCTTC; J: TRBJ1-2; V: TRBV9; size: -; D: TRBD1
CDR3: CASSPRLAGGNIQYF; DNA: TGTGCCAGCAGTCCCCGACTAGCGGGAGGAAACATTCAGTACTTC; J: TRBJ2-4; V: TRBV28; size: -; D: TRBD2
CDR3: CASTATVSYEQYF; DNA: TGTGCCAGCACTGCGACAGTCTCCTACGAGCAGTACTTC; J: TRBJ2-7; V: TRBV2; size: -; D: -
CDR3: CASSTGQGAGHEQYF; DNA: TGTGCCAGCAGCACTGGACAGGGGGCTGGCCACGAGCAGTACTTC; J: TRBJ2-7; V: TRBV9; size: -; D: TRBD1
CDR3: CASSYSGRGYNEQFF; DNA: TGTGCCAGCAGCTATAGCGGGAGGGGGTACAATGAGCAGTTCTTC; J: TRBJ2-1; V: TRBV28; size: -; D: TRBD2
CDR3: CASSQAGTGVNTEAFF; DNA: TGTGCCAGCAGCCAAGCTGGAACAGGGGTGAACACTGAAGCTTTCTTT; J: TRBJ1-1; V: TRBV4-2; size: -; D: TRBD1
CDR3: CASSAIETEYSNQPQHF; DNA: TGTGCCAGCAGTGCCATAGAAACAGAATATAGCAATCAGCCCCAGCATTTT; J: TRBJ1-5; V: TRBV28; size: once; D: -
CDR3: CASSVDAFYYEQYF; DNA: TGTGCCAGCAGCGTAGACGCCTTCTACTACGAGCAGTACTTC; J: TRBJ2-7; V: TRBV9; size: -; D: -
CDR3: CASSPSMGREDYTF; DNA: TGTGCCAGCAGCCCCTCGATGGGGAGGGAGGACTACACCTTC; J: TRBJ1-2; V: TRBV7-9; size: -; D: -
CDR3: CASSLTGQYAYEQYF; DNA: TGTGCCAGCAGCTTAACGGGACAGTACGCCTACGAGCAGTACTTC; J: TRBJ2-7; V: TRBV7-3; size: -; D: TRBD1
CDR3: CASSSDRNEQYF; DNA: TGTGCCAGCAGCTCGGACAGAAACGAGCAGTACTTC; J: TRBJ2-7; V: TRBV4-2; size: few; D: -